These T cell receptor beta chains were read from a single sample in a study of T cell responses to AZD1222 COVID-19 vaccine. Clones were sequenced by immunoSEQ multiplex PCR, and TCRdb holds only the in-frame ones, with some missing. This sample has roughly 150,000 clones, with about 90% found just once. Sequencing was performed on peripheral blood, taken 28 days after the second AZD1222 dose. These receptors were obtained from an adult who received the AZD1222 COVID-19 vaccine. The CDR3 runs from the conserved cysteine through the conserved F or W. The order of the fields is V gene, CDR3 length, CDR3 protein.

V gene: TRBV2
CDR3 length: 13
CDR3 protein: CASSEAPNQPQHF

V gene: TRBV19
CDR3 length: 15
CDR3 protein: CASSIWGKSNQPQHF

V gene: TRBV11-2
CDR3 length: 16
CDR3 protein: CASRHPGLAAYNEQFF

V gene: TRBV5-1
CDR3 length: 18
CDR3 protein: CASSPTGQRTSRRDEQYF

V gene: TRBV7-9
CDR3 length: 17
CDR3 protein: CASSLALAGGLTDTQYF

V gene: TRBV20-1
CDR3 length: 15
CDR3 protein: CSASPSDLMDAKAFF

V gene: TRBV7-2
CDR3 length: 14
CDR3 protein: CASSPTLNGETQYF

V gene: TRBV12-3/TRBV12-4
CDR3 length: 13
CDR3 protein: CASSLQGDSPLHF

V gene: TRBV15
CDR3 length: 15
CDR3 protein: CATSRDGQGTDTQYF

V gene: TRBV12-3/TRBV12-4
CDR3 length: 13
CDR3 protein: CASSLVPNTEAFF

V gene: TRBV28
CDR3 length: 16
CDR3 protein: CASRSWEGQINEKLFF

V gene: TRBV30
CDR3 length: 13
CDR3 protein: CAWGERVNSPLHF

V gene: TRBV19
CDR3 length: 13
CDR3 protein: CASSLGTAVEAFF

V gene: TRBV3-1/TRBV3-2
CDR3 length: 17
CDR3 protein: CASSQDSPRGRTYEQYF

V gene: TRBV24-1
CDR3 length: 14
CDR3 protein: CATSDFGGVEPQHF

V gene: TRBV9
CDR3 length: 13
CDR3 protein: CATFPQGNSPLHF

V gene: TRBV29-1
CDR3 length: 13
CDR3 protein: CSVRTGRNTEAFF

V gene: TRBV4-2
CDR3 length: 14
CDR3 protein: CASSHGTSGKEQFF

V gene: TRBV6-5
CDR3 length: 12
CDR3 protein: CASSSRENSQHF

V gene: TRBV4-1
CDR3 length: 15
CDR3 protein: CASSQGGVARDTQYF

V gene: TRBV6-5
CDR3 length: 14
CDR3 protein: CASSPLESNPGYTF

V gene: TRBV9
CDR3 length: 13
CDR3 protein: CASSVEFIGELFF

V gene: TRBV5-1
CDR3 length: 15
CDR3 protein: CASSATTRMYTEAFF

V gene: TRBV6-4
CDR3 length: 15
CDR3 protein: CASPSGWGRNTEAFF

V gene: TRBV4-3
CDR3 length: 20
CDR3 protein: CASSQDLSGQGSSYNSPLHF

V gene: TRBV4-1
CDR3 length: 13
CDR3 protein: CASSQWAGFEQYF

V gene: TRBV28
CDR3 length: 15
CDR3 protein: CASSSPSGRGNEQFF

V gene: TRBV28
CDR3 length: 14
CDR3 protein: CASSSYGIGETQYF